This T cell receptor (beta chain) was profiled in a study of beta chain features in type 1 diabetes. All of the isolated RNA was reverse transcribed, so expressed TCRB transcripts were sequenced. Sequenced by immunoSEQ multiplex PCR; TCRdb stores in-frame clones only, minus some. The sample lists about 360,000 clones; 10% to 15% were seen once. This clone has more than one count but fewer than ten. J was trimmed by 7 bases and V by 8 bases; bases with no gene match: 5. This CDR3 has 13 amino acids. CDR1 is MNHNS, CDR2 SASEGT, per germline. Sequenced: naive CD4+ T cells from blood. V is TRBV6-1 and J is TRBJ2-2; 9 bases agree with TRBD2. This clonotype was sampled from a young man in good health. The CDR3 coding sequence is TGTGCCAGCGGGGGACTAGCCCTCGGGGAGCTGTTTTTT. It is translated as CASGGLALGELFF.